The clone carrying this T cell receptor (beta chain) showed up just a few times. No antigen is known for it. The CDR3 sequence is 13 residues long. The V gene lost 3 bases and the J gene lost 4 bases, with 9 bases spanning the gap. Germline CDR1 and CDR2: SNHLY and FYNNEI. These data come from a study of T-cell reconstitution after alpha-beta-depleted transplantation in children. General study findings and limits: Newly produced T cells mostly provided counts and TCRbeta diversity after one year, as hyperexpanded clones declined.

Unique molecular identifiers were built into the TCRbeta library. MiXCR was run by TCRdb on the PCR reads, yielding one entry per CDR3 protein. The sample includes about 300,000 distinct CDR3 sequences, over 7% of them seen just once. The sequencing here drew on peripheral blood, taken 360 days after TCRalphabeta/CD19-depleted stem cell transplant. This TCR derives from a female patient between 2 and 15 years old who had a stem cell transplant for Fanconi anemia, so the T cells may come from the graft donor. V and J are TRBV2 and TRBJ1-1; D call uncertain. CDR3 sequence reads: CASSDLVGTEAFF. The CDR3 bases are TGTGCCAGCAGTGATTTGGTTGGCACTGAAGCTTTCTTT.